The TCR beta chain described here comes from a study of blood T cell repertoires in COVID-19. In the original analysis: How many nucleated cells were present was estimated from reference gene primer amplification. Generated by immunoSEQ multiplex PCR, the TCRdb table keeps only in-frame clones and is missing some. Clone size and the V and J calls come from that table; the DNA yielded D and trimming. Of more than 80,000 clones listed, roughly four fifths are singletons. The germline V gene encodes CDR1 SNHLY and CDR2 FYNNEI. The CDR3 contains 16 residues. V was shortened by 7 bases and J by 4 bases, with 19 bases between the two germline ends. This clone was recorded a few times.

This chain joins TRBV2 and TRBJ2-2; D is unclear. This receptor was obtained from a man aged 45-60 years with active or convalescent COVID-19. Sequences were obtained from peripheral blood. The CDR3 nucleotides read TGTGCCAGCACCCAATGGCAAGCTACGGGCACCGGGGAGCTGTTTTTT. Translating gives CASTQWQATGTGELFF. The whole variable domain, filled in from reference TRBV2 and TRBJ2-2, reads EPEVTQTPSHQVTQMGQEVILRCVPISNHLYFYWYRQILGQKVEFLVSFYNNEISEKSEIFDDQFSVERPDGSNFTLKIRSTKLEDSAMYFCASTQWQATGTGELFFGEGSRLTVL.